This section outlines one TCR beta chain sequence together with its context. Its antigen is unknown. Per-base quality was not reported, and no clone a single base away is much larger than it. The data were obtained in a study of a mutant IDH1 vaccine in newly diagnosed glioma (dated by TCRdb to the early 2020s). Broadly, across the study: Of the approximately 35 treated patients, approximately 62% were male and approximately 40% were female, and the mean age was approximately 39 years. Before enrollment, patients had received standard therapy of radiotherapy alone, temozolomide alone, or radiochemotherapy with temozolomide; most received the combination. For exploratory analyses, fewer than 30 treated patients had longitudinal TCRB deep sequencing done wherever samples were available. Six visits were used for peripheral blood collection: V03 (baseline), V05, V07, V10, V12 and V13. General findings and caveats noted by the study authors: The authors noted that analyses of patient blood samples could not be reproduced because of sample limitations. Across multiple MHC alleles, vaccine-induced immune responses were seen in more than 80% of patients. Selection of PBMC samples for TCRB deep sequencing was based on availability. Changes in the top peripheral T cell clonotypes picked up by TCRB sequencing did not appear to be linked to pseudoprogression.

In light of the paper, this sample's time point label describes: baseline, week 1 (first vaccination visit). Read against the paper, the sample's treatment or condition label means: pre-vaccination baseline after standard-of-care therapy. Newly diagnosed WHO grade 3 or 4 IDH1-mutant astrocytomas showing loss of nuclear ATRX were present in the donors. The samples were drawn from NOA16, a multicentre, single-arm, open-label phase I trial in Germany that tested a mutant IDH1 peptide vaccine in humans for the first time. Blood drawn at visit V03 was used as the baseline sample for immunogenicity testing. Genomic DNA for TCRB sequencing was isolated from EDTA blood with the DNeasy Blood and Tissue Kit. Spanning cysteine to phenylalanine, the CDR3 consists of 16 amino acids. The entry retains the CDR3 DNA only, 48 bases that are in frame from base 1. The germline V end is reduced by 0 bases and the J end by 5 bases; junction bases left unmatched: 8. The germline V gene provides CDR1 LGHNA and CDR2 YSLEER.

Library generation was performed with the immunoSEQ multiplex PCR assay. Rearranged TCR beta chain sequences were amplified using the hsTCRB Kit according to the manufacturer's protocol. Sequencing of TCRB libraries was carried out on an Illumina MiSeq. Turning to the authors' computational methods: The kit vendor's proprietary platform handled demultiplexing, trimming and gene mapping. The clones in this table, taken by TCRdb from immuneACCESS, are in-frame only. Not every clone is retained; where verified, under half of the shortfall comes from an unresolved V gene, and the cause of the rest is unknown. V, J and clone size were drawn from that table, and D and trimming were deduced from the DNA. The sample has roughly 25,000 clones on record, 90% to 95% of them singletons. Roughly 1.2% of the sample is held by the ten biggest clonotypes.

The origin of this receptor is a man aged 40-49 years with glioma. The V and J genes are TRBV4-3 and TRBJ2-3; TRBD2 matches 7 bases in the middle. The sequenced sample was PBMCs, obtained from a glioma patient treated with radiotherapy, temozolomide or both. At the DNA level, the sequence is TGCGCCAGCAGCCAAGATCTGACTAGCTGGTTAGATACGCAGTATTTT. It specifies CASSQDLTSWLDTQYF.